The 30 T cell receptor beta chains presented below share a single source sample, sequenced in a study of T cell responses to AZD1222 COVID-19 vaccine. Clones were read by immunoSEQ multiplex PCR, and TCRdb kept only the in-frame ones, dropping some. The sample lists 150,000 to 200,000 clones, around 90% occurring once. Source: peripheral blood, taken on day 0 of AZD1222 vaccination. The receptors stem from an adult in good health.

The rearrangement uses TRBV10-3 and TRBJ1-2, with D perhaps matching TRBD1 (6 bases). The CDR3 has 12 amino acids. Trimming pared 6 bases from V and 8 bases from J, leaving 13 bases between. The germline V gene encodes CDR1 ENHRY and CDR2 SYGVKD. As DNA, the CDR3 is TGTGCCATCAGCCGGGACACGGAGGGCTACACCTTC. This gives the protein CAISRDTEGYTF.

V usage is TRBV12-5 and J usage is TRBJ1-1; D not certain. Trimming took 1 base from V and 2 from J, leaving 8 bases between them. Germline V lookup: CDR1 LGHNT, CDR2 FRNRAP. The CDR3 sequence is 14 residues long. CDR3 coding DNA: TGTGCTAGTGGTTTGGGAACAGCTAACACTGAAGCTTTCTTT. It encodes CASGLGTANTEAFF.

The chain is built from TRBV11-2 and TRBJ2-5; 7 nucleotides agree with TRBD2. This CDR3 has 14 residues. J was trimmed by 3 bases and V by 2 bases; bases with no gene match: 3. Germline V gives CDR1 SGHAT, CDR2 FQNNGV. The DNA of the CDR3 is TGTGCCAGCAGCTTACTAGCGGTAGAAGAGACCCAGTACTTC. Residues: CASSLLAVEETQYF.

This clone was seen a handful of times. CDR3 DNA sequence: TGTGCCAGCAGCTTTGGTGCGGGCCGCTCTGGGGCCAACGTCCTGACTTTC. It encodes CASSFGAGRSGANVLTF. The chain employs TRBV5-4 and TRBJ2-6; a weak D match, TRBD2 (5 bases). V was pared by 2 bases and J by 0 bases, with 12 bases between. Germline CDR1 and CDR2: SGHNT and YYREEE (reference sequence). The CDR3 spans 17 residues.

Here the CDR3 reads CASSQDRERSYPNEQFF. As DNA, the CDR3 is TGCGCCAGCAGCCAAGATCGGGAGCGCAGTTATCCCAATGAGCAGTTCTTC. This chain links TRBV4-1 with TRBJ2-1; D is perhaps TRBD2 (6 bases). Trimming pared 0 bases from V and 6 bases from J, leaving 18 bases between. There are 17 residues in the CDR3. Germline V lookup: CDR1 MGHRA, CDR2 YSYEKL.

The genes are TRBV6-1 and TRBJ2-1; 8 nucleotides match TRBD2. Trimming removed 3 bases from V and 4 bases from J; junction bases left unmatched: 2. CDR1 is MNHNS and CDR2 is SASEGT in the germline V gene. The CDR3 spans 14 residues. Here the CDR3 reads CASSDLAGYNEQFF. The CDR3 coding sequence is TGTGCCAGCAGTGACCTAGCGGGTTACAATGAGCAGTTCTTC.

The CDR3 DNA reads TGTGCCACCAAGGAGGGAAGGGCTCCCCACTACGAGCAGTACTTC. This codes for CATKEGRAPHYEQYF. The chain is built from TRBV15 and TRBJ2-7; possible D gene TRBD2, 6 bases. Germline CDR1 is LNHNV and CDR2 is YYDKDF (reference sequence). V was shortened by 7 bases and J by 3 bases, with 19 bases between the two germline ends. The CDR3 is 15 residues long. Supplemented by reference TRBV15 and TRBJ2-7, the full variable domain reads DAMVIQNPRYQVTQFGKPVTLSCSQTLNHNVMYWYQQKSSQAPKLLFHYYDKDFNNEADTPDNFQSRRPNTSFCFLDIRSPGLGDTAMYLCATKEGRAPHYEQYFGPGTRLTVT.

The chain carries TRBV11-2 and TRBJ2-5, with TRBD1 as a possible D gene (5 bases). V was cut by 5 bases and J by 3 bases, with 10 bases left in between. The CDR3 covers 13 residues. The germline V gene has CDR1 SGHAT and CDR2 FQNNGV. The CDR3 here is CASSADRKETQYF. DNA of the CDR3: TGTGCCAGCAGCGCCGACAGAAAAGAGACCCAGTACTTC. Complete variable domain (other parts from reference TRBV11-2 and TRBJ2-5): EAGVAQSPRYKIIEKRQSVAFWCNPISGHATLYWYQQILGQGPKLLIQFQNNGVVDDSQLPKDRFSAERLKGVDSTLKIQPAKLEDSAVYLCASSADRKETQYFGPGTRLLVL.

CDR3 bases: TGTGCCAGCAGCCAAGAACTTCCGGGACAGGGAAAAGATGGCTACACCTTC. This encodes CASSQELPGQGKDGYTF. The chain is built from TRBV4-2 and TRBJ1-2; 9 nucleotides agree with TRBD1. V was clipped by 0 bases and J by 6 bases; unmatched bases: 11. The CDR3 has 17 amino acids. Per the germline V gene, CDR1 is LGHNA and CDR2 is YNFKEQ.

This clone was counted a few times. The chain joins TRBV6-1 to TRBJ2-3; D is perhaps TRBD2 (5 bases). The length of the CDR3 is 16 residues. Trimming shortened V by 1 base and J by 2 bases, and 13 bases separated the two germline ends. Germline values: CDR1 MNHNS, CDR2 SASEGT. The CDR3 nucleotides are TGTGCCAGCAGTGAAGAGCCTAGCCGGATCACAGATACGCAGTATTTT. Translating gives CASSEEPSRITDTQYF.

This clone occurred a few times. This chain uses TRBV6-5 with TRBJ2-5, with D possibly being TRBD1 (5 bases). V lost 10 bases, J lost 4 bases, and 19 bases lay in between. Germline V gene data show CDR1 as MNHEY and CDR2 as SVGAGI. This CDR3 is built from 14 residues. The CDR3 here is CAIQSGAGSETQYF. The CDR3, as DNA: TGTGCCATCCAATCCGGCGCAGGGTCAGAGACCCAGTACTTC.

The chain links TRBV10-3 to TRBJ1-2; no definite D call. Germline CDR1 ENHRY, CDR2 SYGVKD. The CDR3 runs to 12 residues. V was shortened by 8 bases and J by 2 bases, with 9 bases between the two germline ends. The CDR3 nucleotides read TGTGCCATCGGGGAAGGGAACTATGGCTACACCTTC. Protein: CAIGEGNYGYTF.

The chain combines TRBV24-1 with TRBJ2-1, with 7 bases identical to TRBD2. V was pared by 5 bases and J by 2 bases, with 5 bases of the junction left unmatched. The CDR3 covers 15 residues. From germline, CDR1 is KGHDR and CDR2 SFDVKD. CDR3 sequence (DNA): TGTGCCACCAGTGCGGCCAGCGGGGCCTACAATGAGCAGTTCTTC. This translates into CATSAASGAYNEQFF.

The chain is built from TRBV11-2 and TRBJ1-2; 7 positions match TRBD1. The trim removed 5 bases at V and 3 bases at J, leaving 18 bases unmatched. The CDR3 sequence is 18 residues long. Germline V gene lookup returns CDR1 SGHAT and CDR2 FQNNGV. DNA for the CDR3: TGTGCCAGCAGCCCAAGACAGGGCAGGGGTGCCTCGGACTATGGCTACACCTTC. Amino acid sequence: CASSPRQGRGASDYGYTF.

V is TRBV5-8 and J is TRBJ1-1; a possible D gene is TRBD1 (5 bases). V dropped 6 bases and J dropped 2 bases, with 14 bases sitting between them. The germline V gene has CDR1 SGHTS and CDR2 YDEGEE. This CDR3 has 14 residues. As DNA, the CDR3 is TGTGCCAGCACCATACAGGTCCCCAACACTGAAGCTTTCTTT. Translated, it gives CASTIQVPNTEAFF.

The chain couples TRBV28 to TRBJ1-2; 7 bases are a match to TRBD1. The CDR3 extends over 15 amino acids. The junction had 8 bases not matched to a gene; V was cut back by 3 bases and J by 4 bases. Germline CDR1 and CDR2: MDHEN and SYDVKM. The CDR3 DNA sequence: TGTGCCAGCAGTTTCCGCGGGACAGTTTTCTATGGCTACACCTTC. As protein: CASSFRGTVFYGYTF.

This clone was recorded a few times. The chain links TRBV15 to TRBJ2-1, with TRBD2 identical over 8 bases. V lost 8 bases to trimming and J lost 4 bases; unmatched junction nucleotides: 4. The CDR3 is 13 residues long. Germline values: CDR1 LNHNV, CDR2 YYDKDF (reference sequence). The CDR3 DNA reads TGTGCCACCCGACTAGCGCCATACAATGAGCAGTTCTTC. Its translation: CATRLAPYNEQFF.

The rearrangement uses TRBV5-5 and TRBJ2-7, with D uncertain. This CDR3 is 14 amino acids long. Germline loops: CDR1 SGHKS, CDR2 YYEKEE (reference sequence). V shed 2 bases and J shed 0 bases, with 9 bases lying between them. CDR3 residues: CASSFLGDSYEQYF. The CDR3 coding sequence is TGTGCCAGCAGCTTCCTCGGTGACTCCTACGAGCAGTACTTC.

V and J are TRBV2 and TRBJ2-7; 10 bases are a match to TRBD1. The germline V gene has CDR1 SNHLY and CDR2 FYNNEI. V was pared by 7 bases and J by 5 bases, with 8 bases of the junction left unmatched. The CDR3 runs 14 residues. The CDR3 is CASNPTGGANEQYF. Written as DNA, the CDR3 is TGTGCCAGCAATCCGACAGGGGGCGCGAACGAGCAGTACTTC.

The chain has TRBV7-2 and TRBJ1-6, with a weak D call TRBD1 (5 bases). Deletions cut 7 bases from V and 0 bases from J, with 13 bases between. This CDR3 comprises 16 residues. The V gene's germline CDR1 is SGHTA and CDR2 FQGNSA. CDR3 DNA: TGTGCCAGCAATCGGGACGCAAGCTCCTATAATTCACCCCTCCACTTT. Translating it yields CASNRDASSYNSPLHF.

CDR3 protein: CASSLSRVLGQFF. The CDR3 nucleotides read TGTGCCAGCAGCCTAAGCCGGGTCCTCGGGCAGTTCTTC. V is TRBV28 and J is TRBJ2-1; D remains ambiguous. The germline V gene encodes CDR1 MDHEN and CDR2 SYDVKM. The CDR3 is 13 residues long. Trimming removed 6 bases at V and 12 bases at J, with 18 bases between.

V gene TRBV2 combines with J gene TRBJ2-1; 8 bases align to TRBD2. The V gene's germline CDR1 is SNHLY and CDR2 FYNNEI. This CDR3 is 14 amino acids long. Germline trimming cut 3 bases from V and 9 bases from J; bases unmatched to any gene: 7. The CDR3 sequence is CASSEGLEAAEQFF. The CDR3 bases are TGTGCCAGCAGTGAGGGACTAGAGGCGGCTGAGCAGTTCTTC.

The chain couples TRBV2 to TRBJ2-1; perhaps TRBD2 as D (5 bases). The length of the CDR3 is 14 residues. The germline CDR1 and CDR2 sequences are SNHLY and FYNNEI. Trimming took 7 bases from V and 10 from J, leaving 20 bases between them. This CDR3 is CASTDTDSVKEQFF. In DNA form, the CDR3 reads TGTGCCAGCACCGACACGGACTCCGTAAAGGAGCAGTTCTTC.

This sequence joins TRBV2 and TRBJ1-4; 10 bases match TRBD1. This CDR3 is 15 amino acids long. Germline lookup yields CDR1 SNHLY and CDR2 FYNNEI. V was pared by 5 bases and J by 8 bases, with 8 bases of the junction left unmatched. CDR3 amino acids: CASSSVPGQGEKLFF. The CDR3 DNA reads as TGTGCCAGCAGTTCTGTCCCGGGACAGGGGGAAAAACTGTTTTTT.

This chain uses TRBV6-5 with TRBJ2-1; D perhaps matches TRBD1 (5 bases). The CDR3 length is 13 residues. V lost 3 bases to trimming and J lost 3 bases, with 6 bases between them. Germline CDR1 MNHEY, CDR2 SVGAGI. This chain's CDR3 is CASSYTGYNEQFF. CDR3 DNA sequence: TGTGCCAGCAGTTATACAGGCTACAATGAGCAGTTCTTC.

V gene TRBV19 combines with J gene TRBJ1-5, with TRBD1 matching over 8 bases. Germline V gene sequence: CDR1 LNHDA, CDR2 SQIVND (reference sequence). Unmatched junction bases numbered 6, after V lost 7 bases and J lost 1 base. This CDR3 is 15 amino acids long. In DNA form, the CDR3 reads TGTGCCAGTACGACGACAGGGGCCAGCAATCAGCCCCAGCATTTT. Its protein product is CASTTTGASNQPQHF.

The chain is built from TRBV29-1 and TRBJ2-1; D is perhaps TRBD2 (5 bases). Germline V lookup: CDR1 SQVTM, CDR2 ANQGSEA. CDR3 length: 15 residues. The ends were cut back, 3 bases at V and 10 bases at J, with 22 bases in the middle. In DNA form, the CDR3 reads TGCAGCGTTGAGTCTAGGGCAGGACTGTCGCAAGAGCAGTTCTTC. Its translation is CSVESRAGLSQEQFF.

This chain links TRBV27 with TRBJ1-6, with TRBD1 matching 8 bases. Germline V CDR1 and CDR2: MNHEY, SMNVEV (reference sequence). There are 17 residues in the CDR3. The V and J ends lost 5 bases and 2 bases, in that order; junction bases with no gene match: 8. Here the CDR3 reads CASSRVATGAYNSPLHF. The CDR3 region has the DNA TGTGCCAGCAGTCGGGTCGCGACAGGGGCCTATAATTCACCCCTCCACTTT.

This chain connects TRBV10-3 to TRBJ2-7; 9 nucleotides line up with TRBD2. The V gene end was trimmed by 4 bases and the J gene end by 2 bases; junction bases not matched to a gene: 3. CDR1 and CDR2 (germline): ENHRY, SYGVKD. The CDR3 has 14 residues. The CDR3 DNA follows: TGTGCCATCAGTGCCCTAGCGGGGACCTACGAGCAGTACTTC. This sequence encodes CAISALAGTYEQYF.

V and J are TRBV29-1 and TRBJ1-2; 7 bases fit TRBD1. Germline assignment: CDR1 SQVTM and CDR2 ANQGSEA. V was pared by 5 bases and J by 5 bases, with 2 bases of the junction left unmatched. The CDR3 is made up of 11 amino acids. The CDR3 nucleotides are TGCAGCGTTCGGACAGGTTATGGCTACACCTTC. Its protein product is CSVRTGYGYTF.